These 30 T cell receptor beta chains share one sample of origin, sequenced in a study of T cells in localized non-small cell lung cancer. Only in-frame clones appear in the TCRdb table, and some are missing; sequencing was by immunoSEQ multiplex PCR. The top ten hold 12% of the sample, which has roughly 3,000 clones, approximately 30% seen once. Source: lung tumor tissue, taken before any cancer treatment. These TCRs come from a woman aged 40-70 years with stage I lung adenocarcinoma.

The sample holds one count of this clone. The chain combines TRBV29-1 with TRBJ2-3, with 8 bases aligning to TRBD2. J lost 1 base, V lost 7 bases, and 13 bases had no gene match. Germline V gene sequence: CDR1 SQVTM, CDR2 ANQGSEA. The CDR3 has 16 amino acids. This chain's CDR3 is CSASGAGGGGTDTQYF. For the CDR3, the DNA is TGCAGCGCCTCAGGGGCCGGGGGGGGAGGCACAGATACGCAGTATTTT.

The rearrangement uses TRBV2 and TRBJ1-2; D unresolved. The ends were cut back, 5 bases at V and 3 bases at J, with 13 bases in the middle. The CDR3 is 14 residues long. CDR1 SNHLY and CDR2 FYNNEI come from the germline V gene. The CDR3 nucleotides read TGTGCCAGCAGTCTGACTCCGGCGGACTATGGCTACACCTTC. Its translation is CASSLTPADYGYTF.

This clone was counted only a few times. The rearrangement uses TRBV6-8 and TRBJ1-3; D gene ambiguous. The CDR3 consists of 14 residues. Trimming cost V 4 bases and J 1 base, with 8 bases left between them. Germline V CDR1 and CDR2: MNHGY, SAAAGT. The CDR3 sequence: CASSSVVSGNTIYF. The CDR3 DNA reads TGTGCCAGCAGTTCAGTGGTGTCTGGAAACACCATATATTTT.

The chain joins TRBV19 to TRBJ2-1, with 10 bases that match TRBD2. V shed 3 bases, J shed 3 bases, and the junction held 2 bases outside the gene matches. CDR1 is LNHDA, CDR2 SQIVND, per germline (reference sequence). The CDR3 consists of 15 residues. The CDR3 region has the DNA TGTGCCAGTAGTATCGCTAGCGGGAGCTACAATGAGCAGTTCTTC. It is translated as CASSIASGSYNEQFF.

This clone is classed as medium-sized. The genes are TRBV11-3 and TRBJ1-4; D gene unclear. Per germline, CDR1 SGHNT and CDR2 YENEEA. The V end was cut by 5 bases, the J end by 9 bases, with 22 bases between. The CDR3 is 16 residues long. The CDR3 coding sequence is TGTGCCAGCAGCCCCCAGCCCCAACCGGGAGCTCAAAAACTGTTTTTT. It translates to CASSPQPQPGAQKLFF.

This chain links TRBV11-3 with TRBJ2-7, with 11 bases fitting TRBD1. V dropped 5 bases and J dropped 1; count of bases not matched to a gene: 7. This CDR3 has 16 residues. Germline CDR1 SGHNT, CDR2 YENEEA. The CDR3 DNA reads TGTGCCAGCAGCCCGATGGGACAGGGGGAATCCTACGAGCAGTACTTC. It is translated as CASSPMGQGESYEQYF.

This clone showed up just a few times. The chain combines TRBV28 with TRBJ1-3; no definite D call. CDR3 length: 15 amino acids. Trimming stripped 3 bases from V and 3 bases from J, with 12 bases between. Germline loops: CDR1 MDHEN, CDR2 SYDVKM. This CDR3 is CASSLSRLGGNTIYF. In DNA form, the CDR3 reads TGTGCCAGCAGTTTGTCGAGGTTGGGTGGAAACACCATATATTTT.

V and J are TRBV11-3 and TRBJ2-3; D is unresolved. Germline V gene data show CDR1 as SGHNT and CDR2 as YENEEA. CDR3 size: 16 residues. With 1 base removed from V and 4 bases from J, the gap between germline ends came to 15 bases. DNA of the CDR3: TGTGCCAGCAGCTTAGTCGGCGGAGCTGGGGCAGATACGCAGTATTTT. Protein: CASSLVGGAGADTQYF.

CDR3 coding DNA: TGTGCCAGCAGTGAAGCGGGTCTCGCATTTACCGATACGCAGTATTTT. As protein: CASSEAGLAFTDTQYF. The chain has TRBV6-1 and TRBJ2-3, with D unresolved. The V end lost 0 bases, the J end lost 6 bases, and 16 bases lay between the germline ends. Germline V CDR1 and CDR2: MNHNS, SASEGT. The CDR3 covers 16 residues.

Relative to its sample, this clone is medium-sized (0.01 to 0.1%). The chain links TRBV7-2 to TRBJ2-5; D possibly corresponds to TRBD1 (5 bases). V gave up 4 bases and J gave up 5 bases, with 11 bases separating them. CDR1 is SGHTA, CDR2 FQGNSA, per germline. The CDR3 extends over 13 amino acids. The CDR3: CASSSRPGETQYF. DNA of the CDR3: TGTGCCAGCAGCTCACGACCAGGGGAGACCCAGTACTTC. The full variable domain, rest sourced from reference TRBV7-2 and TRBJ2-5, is GAGVSQSPSNKVTEKGKDVELRCDPISGHTALYWYRQSLGQGLEFLIYFQGNSAPDKSGLPSDRFSAERTGGSVSTLTIQRTQQEDSAVYLCASSSRPGETQYFGPGTRLLVL.

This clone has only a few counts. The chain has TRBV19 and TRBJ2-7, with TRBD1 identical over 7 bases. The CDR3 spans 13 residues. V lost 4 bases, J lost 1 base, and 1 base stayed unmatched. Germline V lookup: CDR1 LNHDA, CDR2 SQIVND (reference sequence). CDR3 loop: CASSRDRSYEQYF. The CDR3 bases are TGTGCCAGTAGTAGGGACAGATCCTACGAGCAGTACTTC.

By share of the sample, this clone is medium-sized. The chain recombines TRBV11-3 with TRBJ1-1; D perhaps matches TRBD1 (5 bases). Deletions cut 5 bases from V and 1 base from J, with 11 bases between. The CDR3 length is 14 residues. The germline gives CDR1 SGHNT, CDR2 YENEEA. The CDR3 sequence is CASSPGRQNTEAFF. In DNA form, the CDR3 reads TGTGCCAGCAGCCCGGGACGGCAGAACACTGAAGCTTTCTTT. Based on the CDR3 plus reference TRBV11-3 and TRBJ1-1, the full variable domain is EAGVVQSPRYKIIEKKQPVAFWCNPISGHNTLYWYLQNLGQGPELLIRYENEEAVDDSQLPKDRFSAERLKGVDSTLKIQPAELGDSAVYLCASSPGRQNTEAFFGQGTRLTVV.

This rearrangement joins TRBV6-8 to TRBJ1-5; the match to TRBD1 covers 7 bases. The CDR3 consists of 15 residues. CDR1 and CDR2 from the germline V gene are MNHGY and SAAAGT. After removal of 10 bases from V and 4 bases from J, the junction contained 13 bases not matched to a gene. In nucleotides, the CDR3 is TGTGCCATCAGCCGACAGGGTGATAAGAATCAGCCCCAGCATTTT. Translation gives CAISRQGDKNQPQHF.

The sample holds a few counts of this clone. CDR3 coding DNA: TGTGCCAGCAGTCCTCAACCCTCCTACGAGCAGTACTTC. Its translation is CASSPQPSYEQYF. The V and J genes are TRBV16 and TRBJ2-7; no reliable D call. Germline CDR1 KGHSY, CDR2 FQNENV. The CDR3 runs to 13 residues. Trimming removed 6 bases at V and 0 bases at J, with 9 bases between.

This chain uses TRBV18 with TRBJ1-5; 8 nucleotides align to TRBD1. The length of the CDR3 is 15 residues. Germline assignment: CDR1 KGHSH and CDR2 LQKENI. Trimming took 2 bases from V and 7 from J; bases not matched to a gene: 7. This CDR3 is CASSPRTGSQQPQHF. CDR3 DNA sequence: TGTGCCAGCTCACCAAGGACAGGGTCACAACAGCCCCAGCATTTT.

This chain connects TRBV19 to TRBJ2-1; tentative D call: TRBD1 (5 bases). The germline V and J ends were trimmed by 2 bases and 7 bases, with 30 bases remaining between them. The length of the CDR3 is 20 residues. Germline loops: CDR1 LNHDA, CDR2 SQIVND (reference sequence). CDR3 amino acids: CASSITTWGGAMFTENEQFF. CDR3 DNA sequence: TGTGCCAGTAGTATAACAACGTGGGGCGGAGCGATGTTCACGGAGAATGAGCAGTTCTTC.

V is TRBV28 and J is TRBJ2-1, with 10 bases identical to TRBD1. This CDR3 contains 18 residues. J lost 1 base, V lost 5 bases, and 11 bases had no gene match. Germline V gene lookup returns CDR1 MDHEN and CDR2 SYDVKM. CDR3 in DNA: TGTGCCAGCAGTGTCCGGGGACAGGGGATTGGGTCCTACAATGAGCAGTTCTTC. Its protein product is CASSVRGQGIGSYNEQFF.

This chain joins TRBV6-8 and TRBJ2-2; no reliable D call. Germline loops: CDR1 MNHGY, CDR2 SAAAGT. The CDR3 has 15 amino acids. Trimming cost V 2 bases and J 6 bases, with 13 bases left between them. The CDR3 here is CASSYVQSPSGELFF. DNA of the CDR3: TGTGCCAGCAGTTACGTACAGTCCCCCTCCGGGGAGCTGTTTTTT.

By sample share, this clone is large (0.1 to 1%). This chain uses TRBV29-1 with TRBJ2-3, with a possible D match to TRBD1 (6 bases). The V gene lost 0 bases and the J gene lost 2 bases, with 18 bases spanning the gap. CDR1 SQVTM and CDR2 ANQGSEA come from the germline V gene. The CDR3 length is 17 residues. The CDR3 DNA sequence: TGCAGCGTTGAAGATCCAGGGCAGGGGAGCCCCACAGATACGCAGTATTTT. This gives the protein CSVEDPGQGSPTDTQYF.

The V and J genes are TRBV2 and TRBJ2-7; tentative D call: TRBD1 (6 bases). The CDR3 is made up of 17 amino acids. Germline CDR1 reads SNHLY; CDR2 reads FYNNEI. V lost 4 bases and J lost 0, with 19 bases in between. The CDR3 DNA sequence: TGTGCCAGCAGTGGCCCCGTGACAGGTTTAAGCTCCTACGAGCAGTACTTC. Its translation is CASSGPVTGLSSYEQYF.

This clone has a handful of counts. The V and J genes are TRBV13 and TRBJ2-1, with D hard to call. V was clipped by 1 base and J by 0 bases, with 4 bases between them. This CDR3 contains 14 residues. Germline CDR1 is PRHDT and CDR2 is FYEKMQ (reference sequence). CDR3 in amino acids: CASSLADSYNEQFF. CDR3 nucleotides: TGTGCCAGCAGCTTAGCGGACTCCTACAATGAGCAGTTCTTC. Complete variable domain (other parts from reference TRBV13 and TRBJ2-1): AAGVIQSPRHLIKEKRETATLKCYPIPRHDTVYWYQQGPGQDPQFLISFYEKMQSDKGSIPDRFSAQQFSDYHSELNMSSLELGDSALYFCASSLADSYNEQFFGPGTRLTVL.

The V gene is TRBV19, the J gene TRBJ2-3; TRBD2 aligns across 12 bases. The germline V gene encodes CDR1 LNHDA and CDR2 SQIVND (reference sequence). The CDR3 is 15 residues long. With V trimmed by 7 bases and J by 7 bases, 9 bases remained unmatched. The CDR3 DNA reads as TGTGCCAGTATCCAGACTAGCGGGAGTGGGTATACGCAGTATTTT. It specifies CASIQTSGSGYTQYF.

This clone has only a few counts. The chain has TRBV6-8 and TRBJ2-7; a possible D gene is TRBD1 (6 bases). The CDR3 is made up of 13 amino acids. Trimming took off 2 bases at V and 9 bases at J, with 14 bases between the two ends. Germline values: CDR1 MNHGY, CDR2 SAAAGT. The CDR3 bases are TGTGCCAGCAGTTACGAGGACAGCAATGGGCAGTACTTC. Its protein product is CASSYEDSNGQYF.

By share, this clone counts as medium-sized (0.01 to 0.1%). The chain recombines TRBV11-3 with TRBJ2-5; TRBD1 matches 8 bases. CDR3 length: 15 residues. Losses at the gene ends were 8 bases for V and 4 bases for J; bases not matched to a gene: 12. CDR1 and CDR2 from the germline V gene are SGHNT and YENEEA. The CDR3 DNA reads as TGTGCCAGCCTCCCCAGGGGGCGCGAGTTAGAGACCCAGTACTTC. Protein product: CASLPRGRELETQYF.

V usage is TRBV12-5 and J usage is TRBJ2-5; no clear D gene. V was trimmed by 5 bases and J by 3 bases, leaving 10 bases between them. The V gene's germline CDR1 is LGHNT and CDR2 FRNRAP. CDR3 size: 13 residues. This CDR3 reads CASGVGREETQYF. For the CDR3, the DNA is TGTGCTAGTGGTGTAGGAAGGGAAGAGACCCAGTACTTC.

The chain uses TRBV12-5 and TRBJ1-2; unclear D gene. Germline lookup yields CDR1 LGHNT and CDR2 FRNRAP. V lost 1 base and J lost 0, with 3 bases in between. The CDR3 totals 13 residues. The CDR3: CASGLDTNYGYTF. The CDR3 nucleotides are TGTGCTAGTGGTTTGGACACTAACTATGGCTACACCTTC.

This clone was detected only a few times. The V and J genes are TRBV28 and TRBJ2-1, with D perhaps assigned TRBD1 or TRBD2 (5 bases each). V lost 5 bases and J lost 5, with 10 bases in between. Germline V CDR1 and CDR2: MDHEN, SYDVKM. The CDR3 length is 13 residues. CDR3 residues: CASSLGADNEQFF. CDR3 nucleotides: TGTGCCAGCAGTCTCGGGGCCGACAATGAGCAGTTCTTC. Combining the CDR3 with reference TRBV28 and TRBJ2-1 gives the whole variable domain DVKVTQSSRYLVKRTGEKVFLECVQDMDHENMFWYRQDPGLGLRLIYFSYDVKMKEKGDIPEGYSVSREKKERFSLILESASTNQTSMYLCASSLGADNEQFFGPGTRLTVL.

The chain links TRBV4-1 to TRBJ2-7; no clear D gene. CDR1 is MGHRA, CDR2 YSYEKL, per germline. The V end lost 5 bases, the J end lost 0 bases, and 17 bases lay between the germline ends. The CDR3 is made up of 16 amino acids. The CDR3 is CASSTSLLLSSYEQYF. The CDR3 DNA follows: TGCGCCAGCAGCACGTCACTCCTGTTAAGCTCCTACGAGCAGTACTTC.

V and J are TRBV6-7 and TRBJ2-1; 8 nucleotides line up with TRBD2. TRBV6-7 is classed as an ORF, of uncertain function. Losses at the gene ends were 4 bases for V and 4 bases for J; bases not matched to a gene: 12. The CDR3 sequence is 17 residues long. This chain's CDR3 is CASSSTRRAGEYNEQFF. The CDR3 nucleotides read TGTGCCAGCAGTTCCACCAGGAGAGCGGGAGAGTACAATGAGCAGTTCTTC.

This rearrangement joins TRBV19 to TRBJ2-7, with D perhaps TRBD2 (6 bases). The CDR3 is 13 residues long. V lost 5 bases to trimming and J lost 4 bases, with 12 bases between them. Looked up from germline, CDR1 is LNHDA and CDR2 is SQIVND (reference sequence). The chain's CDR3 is CASSYTGGYEQYF. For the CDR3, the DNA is TGTGCCAGTAGTTATACCGGGGGTTACGAGCAGTACTTC. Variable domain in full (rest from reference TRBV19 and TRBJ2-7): DGGITQSPKYLFRKEGQNVTLSCEQNLNHDAMYWYRQDPGQGLRLIYYSQIVNDFQKGDIAEGYSVSREKKESFPLTVTSAQKNPTAFYLCASSYTGGYEQYFGPGTRLTVT.